The clone carrying this TCR beta chain was detected ten times or more. HTBI primers from iRepertoire and Arm-PCR of CDR3 regions yielded the TCR beta libraries. MiXCR, run by TCRdb on the multiplex PCR reads, gives a single entry per CDR3 protein. Counted here are about 430,000 distinct CDR3 sequences, 15% occurring once; the ten biggest clones make up about 8.2%. The CDR3 runs to 13 residues. Per the germline V gene, CDR1 is SGDLS and CDR2 is YYNGEE. Trimming cost V 0 bases and J 5 bases, with 6 bases left between them. This record belongs to a study of regulatory T cells in long-lasting Graves disease. The time point was: newly diagnosed GD, antithyroid drugs for less than 3 months. The authors made the TCR library using RNA they extracted from PBMCs. These same records also appear under a second study, on T cells in Graves' hyperthyroidism and ophthalmopathy.

The sequences come from peripheral blood mononuclear cells (PBMCs), collected at new diagnosis, from a patient treated with antithyroid drugs. V usage is TRBV9 and J usage is TRBJ1-3, with D unresolved. This receptor was taken from a middle-aged woman with Graves disease. CDR3 region: CASSVEGRNTIYF. CDR3 bases: TGTGCCAGCAGCGTAGAGGGAAGAAACACCATATATTTT.